The present T cell receptor (beta chain) was sequenced within a study of blood T cell repertoires in COVID-19 (dated by TCRdb to about 2020). For the study in its entirety: Samples from collaborators originated in the United States, Italy and Spain and spanned both the acute and convalescent phases of COVID-19. The prospective study material was composed of cDNA or gDNA derived from T cells, B-cell-depleted T cells, or PBMCs. The dataset comprised deeply sampled blood TCRbeta repertoires from subjects exposed to, actively infected with, or recovered from COVID-19. The repertoires were released in a freely available public database intended as a resource for research on the immune response to SARS-CoV-2. The samples were drawn from the first 160 participants of the ongoing ImmuneRACE study and from about 1,200 subjects provided by 6 global collaborators. The sample metadata nearly always contained a de-identified subject ID, COVID-19 status, age in years and sex. Where HLA class I and class II types were available, the types were taken from metadata supplied by the sample provider, not from assay-based typing. Here is what the overall study found, with its caveats: Clinical and demographic metadata were provided uncurated, with the amount varying by source and participant.

Turning to this clone: What this receptor recognizes is not known. It has no much larger one-base neighbor in the sample; base qualities were not kept.

The CDR3 measures 11 amino acids from cysteine to phenylalanine. Solely the CDR3 DNA is kept, with 33 bases framed from the first base. From a lookup of the germline V gene (reference sequence), CDR1 and CDR2 are SEHNR and FQNEAQ. The junction carries 9 bases between V and J, which are trimmed by 6 bases and 6 bases respectively. The immunoSEQ Assay, a bias-controlled multiplex PCR, was used to amplify TCRbeta CDR3 regions from genomic DNA. In the paper's pipeline: Within the assay, amplification of reference gene primers was used to estimate how many nucleated cells each sample contained. To quantify the absolute abundance of each unique TCRbeta CDR3 rearrangement, sequence reads were collapsed and filtered. For each sample, productive Simpson clonality was calculated as the square root of Simpson's diversity index across productive rearrangements. The table was pulled from immuneACCESS by TCRdb, which kept in-frame rearrangements only. Such tables lose some clones; where checked, under half of the loss comes from unresolved V genes, and the rest has no known cause. The DNA was the basis for D and trimming; V, J and clone size are from that table. A total of under 300,000 clones appear in this sample, around nine tenths of them only once. The top ten hold around 10% of the sample.

Participants in the prospective study were enrolled through a virtual design, were aged roughly 18 to 90 years, and lived in some 24 United States geographic areas. Cohort assignment in the prospective study relied on participant-reported clinical history from a screening survey and a study questionnaire. For ImmuneRACE Cohort 3, a participant was defined as recovered based on two consecutive negative NP/OP PCR tests, clearance by a healthcare professional, or resolution of symptoms. In the prospective study, mobile phlebotomists collected whole blood, serum and a nasopharyngeal or oropharyngeal swab from each participant. Additional blood draws and questionnaires over an approximately two-month period could optionally be provided by prospective study participants. Before DNA extraction, blood samples from the prospective study were shipped at room temperature or frozen.

Recombination joined TRBV7-9 with TRBJ2-7, with a weak D call of TRBD2 (6 bases match). This clonotype originated in a man between 35 and 55 years old who had recovered from COVID-19. Source material: PBMCs or T cells enriched from blood (not recorded which). The DNA reads as follows: TGTGCCAGCAGGACGGAGGGCGAGCAGTACTTC. Its amino acids are CASRTEGEQYF.